These T cell receptor beta chains were read from a single sample in a study of vaccination effects on CD4 cells after COVID-19. Their antigen targets remain unknown. The protocol was immunoSEQ multiplex PCR, while the TCRdb copy is restricted to in-frame clones and leaves out a portion. The sample lists some 16,000 clones; about three quarters were seen once. The sample was CD4+ T cells from PBMCs cultured with HCoV-NL63 spike peptides, taken after COVID-19 vaccination. The receptors originated from a human donor who received a COVID-19 vaccine. Both conserved end residues are part of each CDR3. The order of the fields is D gene, V gene, J gene, clone size, CDR3 protein, CDR3 DNA. The D gene is left open where the match is weak. Rows may omit the clone size; those that give it use once, few, many or a size class.

TRBD2	TRBV4-2	TRBJ2-5	-	CASSQSAGGPGETQYF	TGTGCCAGCAGCCAGAGTGCGGGAGGGCCAGGGGAGACCCAGTACTTC
TRBD2	TRBV5-1	TRBJ2-3	-	CASSETSGTTDTQYF	TGCGCCAGCAGCGAGACTAGCGGCACCACAGATACGCAGTATTTT
-	TRBV20-1	TRBJ1-2	-	CSAHFGDGYTF	TGCAGTGCTCATTTCGGGGATGGCTACACCTTC
-	TRBV11-1	TRBJ1-2	-	CASSLESETSYGYTF	TGTGCCAGCAGCTTAGAATCCGAGACGTCCTATGGCTACACCTTC
-	TRBV21-1	TRBJ1-5	-	CASSKVRCSNQPQHF	TGTGCCAGCAGCAAAGTGAGGTGCAGCAATCAGCCCCAGCATTTT
-	TRBV11-3	TRBJ2-1	-	CASSLDPGGRNEQFF	TGTGCCAGCAGCTTAGATCCCGGGGGCCGCAATGAGCAGTTCTTC
TRBD1	TRBV6-6	TRBJ1-2	once	CASSGQGASGYTF	TGTGCCAGCAGTGGACAGGGGGCTAGTGGCTACACCTTC
-	TRBV28	TRBJ1-1	-	CASRWAGLNTEAFF	TGTGCCAGCAGATGGGCAGGCCTTAACACTGAAGCTTTCTTT
TRBD2	TRBV30	TRBJ2-7	once	CAWSVTRLAGDLPNYEQYF	TGTGCCTGGAGTGTGACGAGACTAGCGGGCGATCTTCCTAACTACGAGCAGTACTTC
-	TRBV9	TRBJ1-5	few	CASSITGNQPQHF	TGTGCCAGCAGCATTACAGGAAATCAGCCCCAGCATTTT
-	TRBV7-3	TRBJ1-1	-	CASSSLEGTEAFF	TGTGCCAGCAGCTCACTTGAGGGGACTGAAGCTTTCTTT
TRBD1	TRBV5-6	TRBJ2-7	-	CASSPDGTEFPYEQYF	TGTGCCAGCAGCCCCGACGGGACAGAGTTTCCCTACGAGCAGTACTTC
-	TRBV6-5	TRBJ1-1	-	CASSYSRTGTPEAFF	TGTGCCAGCAGTTACTCTCGAACAGGAACCCCTGAAGCTTTCTTT
-	TRBV19	TRBJ1-1	-	CASSPPGKVDTEAFF	TGTGCCAGTAGTCCCCCAGGGAAAGTAGACACTGAAGCTTTCTTT
-	TRBV7-9	TRBJ1-3	-	CASSLGNLSGNTIYF	TGTGCCAGCAGCTTAGGGAACCTCTCTGGAAACACCATATATTTT
-	TRBV12-3/TRBV12-4	TRBJ2-5	-	CASSYGETQYF	TGTGCCAGCAGTTATGGGGAGACCCAGTACTTC
-	TRBV4-3	TRBJ1-1	-	CASSLEPGQMNTEAFF	TGCGCCAGCAGCCTCGAGCCGGGGCAAATGAACACTGAAGCTTTCTTT
TRBD1	TRBV6-1	TRBJ1-1	-	CASSQPQGISEAFF	TGTGCCAGCAGTCAACCACAGGGGATATCTGAAGCTTTCTTT
-	TRBV9	TRBJ2-7	-	CASSRSGHYEQYF	TGTGCCAGCAGCAGAAGCGGCCACTACGAGCAGTACTTC
TRBD1	TRBV7-3	TRBJ2-3	once	CASSGSGGAGTDTQYF	TGTGCCAGCAGCGGATCAGGGGGCGCGGGGACAGATACGCAGTATTTT
-	TRBV9	TRBJ1-6	-	CASSVDGGMGSPLHF	TGTGCCAGCAGCGTAGATGGGGGTATGGGTTCACCCCTCCACTTT
-	TRBV7-2	TRBJ2-7	-	CASSLALGLPYEQYF	TGTGCCAGCAGCTTAGCGCTTGGACTCCCCTACGAGCAGTACTTC
-	TRBV30	TRBJ1-2	-	CAWEDSRDISYGYTF	TGTGCCTGGGAGGACTCCCGGGACATTAGCTATGGCTACACCTTC
TRBD2	TRBV19	TRBJ2-5	-	CASSILSREGTQYF	TGTGCCAGTAGTATTCTCAGCCGGGAGGGGACCCAGTACTTC
TRBD1	TRBV28	TRBJ1-1	-	CASSFAGGGAFF	TGTGCCAGCAGTTTTGCAGGGGGCGGGGCTTTCTTT
-	TRBV19	TRBJ1-4	-	CASSTLSGAPFNGEKLFF	TGTGCCAGTAGTACTCTCTCGGGCGCCCCCTTTAATGGTGAAAAACTGTTTTTT
-	TRBV11-3	TRBJ2-2	-	CASSFSTGELFF	TGTGCCAGCAGCTTCTCGACCGGGGAGCTGTTTTTT
-	TRBV3-1/TRBV3-2	TRBJ2-3	-	CASSRGAVTDTQYF	TGTGCCAGCTCACGGGGGGCTGTCACAGATACGCAGTATTTT
TRBD2	TRBV6-2/TRBV6-3	TRBJ2-4	-	CASSPTAGGPGNIQYF	TGTGCCAGCAGCCCCACAGCGGGGGGGCCCGGAAACATTCAGTACTTC
-	TRBV5-8	TRBJ2-5	few	CASSRMTSWGLEETQYF	TGTGCCAGCAGCCGGATGACGTCATGGGGCTTGGAAGAGACCCAGTACTTC
-	TRBV5-6	TRBJ1-3	-	CASSLGHRFSGNTIYF	TGTGCCAGCAGCTTGGGGCACAGGTTTTCTGGAAACACCATATATTTT
TRBD1	TRBV5-1	TRBJ1-4	few	CASSLGQGEWEKLFF	TGCGCCAGCAGCTTGGGACAGGGGGAATGGGAAAAACTGTTTTTT
-	TRBV6-1	TRBJ1-6	-	CASSEGQEALHF	TGTGCCAGCAGTGAAGGACAGGAGGCCCTCCACTTT
-	TRBV4-3	TRBJ1-1	few	CASSQDLFLANTEAFF	TGCGCCAGCAGCCAAGATCTGTTTTTAGCGAACACTGAAGCTTTCTTT
-	TRBV5-1	TRBJ2-5	-	CASSLGQETQYF	TGCGCCAGCAGCTTGGGCCAAGAGACCCAGTACTTC
-	TRBV3-1/TRBV3-2	TRBJ1-5	-	CASSQGRGNQPQHF	TGTGCCAGCAGCCAAGGTCGGGGAAATCAGCCCCAGCATTTT
TRBD2	TRBV19	TRBJ2-7	-	CASSMAFRGVTSEQYF	TGTGCCAGTAGTATGGCCTTTCGGGGGGTTACTTCCGAGCAGTACTTC
-	TRBV6-1	TRBJ2-3	-	CASSEDGVTPNTQYF	TGTGCCAGCAGTGAAGATGGGGTGACCCCCAATACGCAGTATTTT
-	TRBV6-2/TRBV6-3	TRBJ1-2	few	CASSLGQNYGYTF	TGTGCCAGCAGTTTGGGGCAGAACTATGGCTACACCTTC
TRBD1	TRBV7-3	TRBJ1-1	few	CASSFDRGLTEAFF	TGTGCCAGCAGCTTTGACAGGGGTCTCACTGAAGCTTTCTTT
TRBD1	TRBV18	TRBJ1-4	-	CASSPSTGVGEKLFF	TGTGCCAGCTCACCTTCCACAGGGGTCGGGGAAAAACTGTTTTTT
-	TRBV7-9	TRBJ1-5	few	CASSLGGYQPQHF	TGTGCCAGCAGCTTAGGGGGCTATCAGCCCCAGCATTTT
-	TRBV6-6	TRBJ2-5	-	CASSPHQRGAGGLETQYF	TGTGCCAGCAGTCCTCACCAACGGGGGGCAGGGGGTCTCGAGACCCAGTACTTC
-	TRBV30	TRBJ2-3	-	CAWSGGAADTQYF	TGTGCCTGGAGTGGGGGGGCCGCAGATACGCAGTATTTT
-	TRBV24-1	TRBJ2-2	-	CATRGRGGDTGELFF	TGTGCCACCAGGGGTCGCGGGGGCGACACCGGGGAGCTGTTTTTT
TRBD1	TRBV20-1	TRBJ1-1	once	CSASSLGTGFGTEAFF	TGCAGTGCTAGTAGTTTGGGGACAGGGTTTGGAACTGAAGCTTTCTTT
TRBD2	TRBV5-6	TRBJ2-3	-	CASSREGDTQYF	TGTGCCAGCAGCCGGGAGGGGGATACGCAGTATTTT
TRBD2	TRBV5-1	TRBJ2-7	-	CASSLAGTRQTYEQYF	TGCGCCAGCAGCTTGGCCGGGACTAGACAAACCTACGAGCAGTACTTC
-	TRBV7-2	TRBJ2-7	-	CASSLAVSGAYEQYF	TGTGCCAGCAGCTTAGCAGTTAGCGGAGCCTACGAGCAGTACTTC
TRBD1	TRBV6-5	TRBJ2-2	-	CASRPGQENTGELFF	TGTGCCAGCAGGCCGGGACAGGAGAACACCGGGGAGCTGTTTTTT
-	TRBV28	TRBJ1-2	-	CASSSPNRKGMRYTF	TGTGCCAGCAGCTCTCCGAACAGGAAGGGGATGCGATACACCTTC